Detailed here is one T cell receptor (beta chain). The data belong to a study of blood T cell repertoires in COVID-19. The germline gives CDR1 ENHRY, CDR2 SYGVKD. The CDR3 has 17 residues. Trimming at V came to 2 bases and at J to 2 bases, leaving 10 bases not matched to a gene. TCRdb keeps only in-frame clones here, not all; method: immunoSEQ multiplex PCR. The data show 65,000 to 90,000 clones, 80% to 85% seen once. Source material: peripheral blood. The sequence came from a human donor in a cohort sampled during active COVID-19. The rearrangement links TRBV10-3 to TRBJ2-5; TRBD1 matches 8 bases. The CDR3: CAISEPKDRVGQETQYF. CDR3 bases: TGTGCCATCAGTGAGCCCAAGGACAGGGTTGGACAAGAGACCCAGTACTTC.